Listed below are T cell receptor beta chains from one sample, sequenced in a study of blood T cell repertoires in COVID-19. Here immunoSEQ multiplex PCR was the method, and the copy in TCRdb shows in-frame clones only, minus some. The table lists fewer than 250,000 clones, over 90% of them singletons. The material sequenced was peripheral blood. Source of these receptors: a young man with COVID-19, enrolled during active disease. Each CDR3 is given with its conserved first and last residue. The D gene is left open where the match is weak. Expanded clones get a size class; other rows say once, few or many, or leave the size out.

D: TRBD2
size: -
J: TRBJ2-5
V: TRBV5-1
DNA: TGCGCCAGCAGCTTGGGCCCAGGCGGGGGGGCAGAGACCCAGTACTTC
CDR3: CASSLGPGGGAETQYF

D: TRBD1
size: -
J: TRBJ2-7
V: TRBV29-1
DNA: TGCAGCGCTTGGGGGACAGGGGACTACGAGCAGTACTTC
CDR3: CSAWGTGDYEQYF

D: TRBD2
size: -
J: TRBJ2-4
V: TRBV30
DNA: TGTGCCTGGAGCCGGGCGGGGGGCATTCAGTACTTC
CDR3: CAWSRAGGIQYF

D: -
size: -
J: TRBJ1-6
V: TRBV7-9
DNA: TGTGCCAGCAGCCCATCCCAGGGTTTGTATTCACCCCTCCACTTT
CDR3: CASSPSQGLYSPLHF

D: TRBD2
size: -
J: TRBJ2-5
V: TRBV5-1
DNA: TGCGCCAGCAGCTTGGGAGGTAATAGCGGGGGGGCCGAGACCCAGTACTTC
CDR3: CASSLGGNSGGAETQYF

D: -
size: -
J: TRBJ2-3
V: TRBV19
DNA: TGTGCCAGTAGTTCCGGGAGTGGATACACAGATACGCAGTATTTT
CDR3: CASSSGSGYTDTQYF

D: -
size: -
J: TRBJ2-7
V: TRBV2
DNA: TGTGCCAGCAGTTCCCGCGGGGGCAACGAGCAGTACTTC
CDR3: CASSSRGGNEQYF

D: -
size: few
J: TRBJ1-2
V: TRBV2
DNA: TGTGCCAGCAGTCCAACAGGGACCAACTATGGCTACACCTTC
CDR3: CASSPTGTNYGYTF

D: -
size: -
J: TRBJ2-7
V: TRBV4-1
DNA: TGCGCCAGCAGCCAAGGAGACTACTCCTACGAGCAGTACTTC
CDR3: CASSQGDYSYEQYF

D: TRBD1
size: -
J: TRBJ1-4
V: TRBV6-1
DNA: TGTGCCAGCAGTGCCCCTCGGACAGGGGGAATCTTAACTAATGAAAAACTGTTTTTT
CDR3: CASSAPRTGGILTNEKLFF

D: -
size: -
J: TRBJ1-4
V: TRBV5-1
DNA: TGCGCCAGCAGCCAACAGGGTTTTGATGAAAAACTGTTTTTT
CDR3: CASSQQGFDEKLFF

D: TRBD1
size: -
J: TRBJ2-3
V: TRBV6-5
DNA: TGTGCCAGCAGTCTTGGACAGGGGCCAGATACGCAGTATTTT
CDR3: CASSLGQGPDTQYF

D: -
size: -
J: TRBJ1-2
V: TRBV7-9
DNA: TGTGCCAGCAGCTTAATCGGGGATCAGGGCTACACCTTC
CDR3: CASSLIGDQGYTF

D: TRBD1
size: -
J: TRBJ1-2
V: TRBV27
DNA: TGTGCCAGCAGTGGACAGGGAGACTATGGCTACACCTTC
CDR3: CASSGQGDYGYTF